These 5 T cell receptor beta chains came from one sample sequenced in a study of Ad26.COV2.S vaccination and SARS-CoV-2 variants. Assay used: immunoSEQ multiplex PCR; TCRdb lists only in-frame clones, some missing. The data show over 200,000 clones, around nine tenths seen once. Treatment here: about 20 received Ad26.COV2.S at low or high dose, single or two shots; 5 received placebo; per-sample allocation not given. Samples came from day 63 after the first vaccine or placebo injection. The sample in question was peripheral blood, obtained in a trial of Ad26.COV2.S vaccine versus placebo. The receptors stem from a person aged 18-60 years who received the Ad26.COV2.S COVID-19 vaccine or a placebo.

The chain carries TRBV9 and TRBJ2-3; 10 nucleotides align to TRBD2. J lost 9 bases, V lost 4 bases, and 2 bases had no gene match. The CDR3 sequence is 12 residues long. Per germline, CDR1 SGDLS and CDR2 YYNGEE. In nucleotides, the CDR3 is TGTGCCAGCAGCACTAGCGGGGCGACGCAGTATTTT. Translation gives CASSTSGATQYF. Full variable domain (outside the CDR3, taken from reference TRBV9 and TRBJ2-3): DSGVTQTPKHLITATGQRVTLRCSPRSGDLSVYWYQQSLDQGLQFLIQYYNGEERAKGNILERFSAQQFPDLHSELNLSSLELGDSALYFCASSTSGATQYFGPGTRLTVL.

This rearrangement joins TRBV7-9 to TRBJ2-7; the D gene is possibly TRBD1 (6 bases). Trimming removed 1 base at V and 2 bases at J, with 12 bases between. The germline gives CDR1 SEHNR, CDR2 FQNEAQ (reference sequence). There are 15 residues in the CDR3. CDR3 DNA: TGTGCCAGCAGCTTAGTAACAGGGCAGACCTACGAGCAGTACTTC. Translation: CASSLVTGQTYEQYF.

The V gene is TRBV4-1, the J gene TRBJ2-1, with 14 bases matching TRBD2. V shed 2 bases and J 7 bases; nucleotides not matched to a gene: 4. The CDR3 loop spans 16 amino acids. Per the germline V gene, CDR1 is MGHRA and CDR2 is YSYEKL. The CDR3 loop reads CASSQRLAGGRNEQFF. The CDR3 bases are TGCGCCAGCAGCCAACGACTAGCGGGGGGGAGGAATGAGCAGTTCTTC.

The chain recombines TRBV5-6 with TRBJ2-2; the D is unclear. Trimming took 0 bases from V and 8 from J, leaving 5 bases between them. Germline assignment: CDR1 SGHDT and CDR2 YYEEEE. This CDR3 has 12 amino acids. The DNA of the CDR3 is TGTGCCAGCAGCTTGGCCTGGGGGGAGCTGTTTTTT. Translated: CASSLAWGELFF.

In its sample, this clone was seen a few times. The chain is built from TRBV6-2 or TRBV6-3 and TRBJ1-3; D not resolved. V lost 0 bases and J lost 4, with 4 bases in between. The V gene's germline CDR1 is MNHEY and CDR2 SVGEGT. CDR3 length: 13 residues. The CDR3 reads CASSYSPGNTIYF. CDR3 nucleotides: TGTGCCAGCAGTTACTCGCCGGGAAACACCATATATTTT.